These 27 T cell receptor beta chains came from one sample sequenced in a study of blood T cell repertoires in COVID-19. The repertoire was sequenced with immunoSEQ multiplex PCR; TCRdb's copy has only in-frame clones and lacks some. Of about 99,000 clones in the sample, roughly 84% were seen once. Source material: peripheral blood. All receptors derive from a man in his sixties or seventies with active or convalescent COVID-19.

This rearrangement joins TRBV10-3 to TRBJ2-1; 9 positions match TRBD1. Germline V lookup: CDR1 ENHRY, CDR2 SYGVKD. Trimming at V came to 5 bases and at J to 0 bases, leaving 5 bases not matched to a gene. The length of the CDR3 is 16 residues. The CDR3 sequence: CAISRTGAGSYNEQFF. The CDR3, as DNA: TGTGCCATCAGTAGGACAGGGGCGGGCTCCTACAATGAGCAGTTCTTC.

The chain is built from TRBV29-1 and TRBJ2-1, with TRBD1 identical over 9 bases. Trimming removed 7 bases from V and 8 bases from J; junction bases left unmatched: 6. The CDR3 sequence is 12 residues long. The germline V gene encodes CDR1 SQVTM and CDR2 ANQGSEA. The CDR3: CSARTGEDEQFF. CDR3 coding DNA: TGCAGCGCCCGGACAGGGGAGGATGAGCAGTTCTTC.

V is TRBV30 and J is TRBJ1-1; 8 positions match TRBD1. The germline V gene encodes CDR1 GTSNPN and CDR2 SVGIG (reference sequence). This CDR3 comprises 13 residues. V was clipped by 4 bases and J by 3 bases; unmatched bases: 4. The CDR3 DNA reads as TGTGCCTGGACACAGGGGGAGGACACTGAAGCTTTCTTT. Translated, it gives CAWTQGEDTEAFF.

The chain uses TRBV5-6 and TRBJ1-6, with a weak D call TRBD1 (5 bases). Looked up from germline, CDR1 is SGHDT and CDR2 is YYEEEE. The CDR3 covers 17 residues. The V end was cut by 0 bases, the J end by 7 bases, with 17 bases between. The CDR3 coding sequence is TGTGCCAGCAGCTTGGGACCCGGGGGGGTTATGAATTCACCCCTCCACTTT. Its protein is CASSLGPGGVMNSPLHF.

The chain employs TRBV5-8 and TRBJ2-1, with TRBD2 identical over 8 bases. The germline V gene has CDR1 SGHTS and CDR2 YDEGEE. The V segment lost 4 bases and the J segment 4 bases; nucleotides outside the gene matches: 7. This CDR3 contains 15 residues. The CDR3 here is CASSRGTRAYNEQFF. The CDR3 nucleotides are TGTGCCAGCAGCCGCGGGACTAGGGCTTACAATGAGCAGTTCTTC. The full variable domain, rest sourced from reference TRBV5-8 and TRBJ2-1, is EAGVTQSPTHLIKTRGQQATLRCSPISGHTSVYWYQQALGLGLQFLLWYDEGEERNRGNFPPRFSGRQFPNYSSELNVNALELEDSALYLCASSRGTRAYNEQFFGPGTRLTVL.

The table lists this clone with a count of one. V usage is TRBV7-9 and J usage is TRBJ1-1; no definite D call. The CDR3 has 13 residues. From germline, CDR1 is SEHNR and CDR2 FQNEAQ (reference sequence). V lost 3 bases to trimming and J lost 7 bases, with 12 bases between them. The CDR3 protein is CASSFSPGFEAFF. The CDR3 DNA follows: TGTGCCAGCAGCTTCTCCCCGGGTTTTGAAGCTTTCTTT.

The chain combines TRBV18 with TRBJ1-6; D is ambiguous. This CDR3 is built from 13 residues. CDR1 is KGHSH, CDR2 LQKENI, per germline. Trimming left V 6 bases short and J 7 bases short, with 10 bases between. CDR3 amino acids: CASSTGMNSPLHF. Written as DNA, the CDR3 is TGTGCCAGCTCTACCGGGATGAATTCACCCCTCCACTTT. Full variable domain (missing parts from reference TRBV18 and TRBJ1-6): NAGVMQNPRHLVRRRGQEARLRCSPMKGHSHVYWYRQLPEEGLKFMVYLQKENIIDESGMPKERFSAEFPKEGPSILRIQQVVRGDSAAYFCASSTGMNSPLHFGNGTRLTVT.

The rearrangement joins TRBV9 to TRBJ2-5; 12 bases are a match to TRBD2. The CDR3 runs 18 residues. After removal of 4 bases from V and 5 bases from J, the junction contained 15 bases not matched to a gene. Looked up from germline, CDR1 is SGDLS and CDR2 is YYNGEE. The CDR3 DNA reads TGTGCCAGCAGCCCCCTCGGGTCTAGCGGGGGGGCCGGGGAGACCCAGTACTTC. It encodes CASSPLGSSGGAGETQYF.

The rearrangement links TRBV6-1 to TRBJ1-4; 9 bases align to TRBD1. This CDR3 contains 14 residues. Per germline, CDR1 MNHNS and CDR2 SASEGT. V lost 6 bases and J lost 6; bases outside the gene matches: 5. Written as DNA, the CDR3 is TGTGCCAGCAGGACAGGGGGTGAATATGAAAAACTGTTTTTT. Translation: CASRTGGEYEKLFF.

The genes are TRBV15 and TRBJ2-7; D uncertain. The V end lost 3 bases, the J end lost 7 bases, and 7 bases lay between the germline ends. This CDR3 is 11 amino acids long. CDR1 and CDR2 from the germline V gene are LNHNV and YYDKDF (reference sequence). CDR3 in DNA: TGTGCCACCAGCAGGGGCATGGAGCAGTACTTC. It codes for CATSRGMEQYF.

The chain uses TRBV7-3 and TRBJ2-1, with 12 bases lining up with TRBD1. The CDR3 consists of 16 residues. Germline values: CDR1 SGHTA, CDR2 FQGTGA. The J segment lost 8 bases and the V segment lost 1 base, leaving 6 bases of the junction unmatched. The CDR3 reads CASSLMGQGALYEQFF. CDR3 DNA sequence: TGTGCCAGCAGCTTAATGGGACAGGGGGCGCTGTATGAGCAGTTCTTC.

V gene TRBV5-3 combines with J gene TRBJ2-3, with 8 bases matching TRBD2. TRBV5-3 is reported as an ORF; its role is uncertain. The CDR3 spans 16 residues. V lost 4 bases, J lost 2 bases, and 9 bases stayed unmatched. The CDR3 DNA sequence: TGTGCCAGAAGCGGAGGACTAGCTCCTTCCACAGATACGCAGTATTTT. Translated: CARSGGLAPSTDTQYF.

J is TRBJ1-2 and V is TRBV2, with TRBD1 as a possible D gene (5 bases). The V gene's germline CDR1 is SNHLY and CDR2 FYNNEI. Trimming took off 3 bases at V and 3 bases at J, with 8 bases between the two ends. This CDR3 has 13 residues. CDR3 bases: TGTGCCAGCAGTGACGGGGGGGACTATGGCTACACCTTC. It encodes CASSDGGDYGYTF.

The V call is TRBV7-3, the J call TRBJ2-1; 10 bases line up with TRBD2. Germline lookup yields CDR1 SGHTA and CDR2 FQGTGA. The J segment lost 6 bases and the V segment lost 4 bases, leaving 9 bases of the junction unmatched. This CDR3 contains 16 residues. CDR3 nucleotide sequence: TGTGCCAGCAGCTCCAGCGGGGGGGCCGGAGGCAATGAGCAGTTCTTC. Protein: CASSSSGGAGGNEQFF.

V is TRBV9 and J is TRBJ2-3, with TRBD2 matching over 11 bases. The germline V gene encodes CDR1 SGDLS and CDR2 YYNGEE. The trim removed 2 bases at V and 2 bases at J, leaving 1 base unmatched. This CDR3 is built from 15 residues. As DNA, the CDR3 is TGTGCCAGCAGCGTGACTAGCGGGGCCACAGATACGCAGTATTTT. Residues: CASSVTSGATDTQYF. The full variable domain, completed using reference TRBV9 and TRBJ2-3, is DSGVTQTPKHLITATGQRVTLRCSPRSGDLSVYWYQQSLDQGLQFLIQYYNGEERAKGNILERFSAQQFPDLHSELNLSSLELGDSALYFCASSVTSGATDTQYFGPGTRLTVL.

The CDR3 region is CAWGSGGLSSYEQYF. The CDR3 DNA reads as TGTGCCTGGGGAAGCGGCGGACTGAGCTCCTACGAGCAGTACTTC. The rearrangement links TRBV30 to TRBJ2-7; tentative D call: TRBD2 (5 bases). The germline CDR1 and CDR2 sequences are GTSNPN and SVGIG (reference sequence). CDR3 length: 15 residues. Trimming took 5 bases from V and 0 from J, leaving 17 bases between them.

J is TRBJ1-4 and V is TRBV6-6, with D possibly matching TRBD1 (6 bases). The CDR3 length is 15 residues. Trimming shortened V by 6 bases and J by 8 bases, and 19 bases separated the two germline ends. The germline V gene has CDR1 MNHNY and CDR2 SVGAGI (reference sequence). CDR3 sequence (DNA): TGTGCCAGCAGCCCGCCGTTTGGGGGCGGAGAAAAACTGTTTTTT. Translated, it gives CASSPPFGGGEKLFF.

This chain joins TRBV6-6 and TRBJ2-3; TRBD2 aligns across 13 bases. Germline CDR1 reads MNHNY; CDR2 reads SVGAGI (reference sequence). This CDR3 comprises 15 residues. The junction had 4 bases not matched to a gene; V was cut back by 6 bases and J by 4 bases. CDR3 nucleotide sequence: TGTGCCAGCAGCCCGGGACTAGCGGGGCCAGATACGCAGTATTTT. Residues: CASSPGLAGPDTQYF.

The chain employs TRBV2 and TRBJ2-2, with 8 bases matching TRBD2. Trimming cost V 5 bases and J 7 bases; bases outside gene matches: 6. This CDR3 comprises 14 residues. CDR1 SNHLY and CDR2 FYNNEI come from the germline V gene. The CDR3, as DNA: TGTGCCAGCAGTCGGGAGGGGGATGACGGGGAGCTGTTTTTT. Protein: CASSREGDDGELFF.

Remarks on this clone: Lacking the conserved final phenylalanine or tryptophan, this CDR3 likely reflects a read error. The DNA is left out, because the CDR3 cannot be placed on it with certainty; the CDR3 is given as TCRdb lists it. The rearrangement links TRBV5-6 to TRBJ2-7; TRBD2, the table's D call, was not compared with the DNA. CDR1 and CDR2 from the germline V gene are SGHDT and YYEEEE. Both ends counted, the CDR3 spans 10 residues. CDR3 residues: CASSPLREPS.

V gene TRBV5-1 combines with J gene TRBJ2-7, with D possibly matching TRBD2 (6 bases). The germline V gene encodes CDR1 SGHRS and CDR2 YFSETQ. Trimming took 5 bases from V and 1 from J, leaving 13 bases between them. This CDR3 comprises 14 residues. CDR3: CASRTGTGSYEQYF. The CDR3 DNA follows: TGCGCCAGCAGAACCGGGACTGGTTCCTACGAGCAGTACTTC.

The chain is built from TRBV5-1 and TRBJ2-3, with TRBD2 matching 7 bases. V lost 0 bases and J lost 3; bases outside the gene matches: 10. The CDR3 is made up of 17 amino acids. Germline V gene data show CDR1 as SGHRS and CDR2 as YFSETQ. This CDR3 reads CASSLGGGGIRTDTQYF. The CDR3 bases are TGCGCCAGCAGCTTGGGTGGGGGGGGAATCCGGACAGATACGCAGTATTTT.

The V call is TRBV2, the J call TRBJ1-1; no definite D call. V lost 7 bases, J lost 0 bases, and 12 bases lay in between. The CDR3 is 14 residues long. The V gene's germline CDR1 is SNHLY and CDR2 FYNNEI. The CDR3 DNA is TGTGCCAGCACCAGTTTGGCAGTGAACACTGAAGCTTTCTTT. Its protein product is CASTSLAVNTEAFF.

The CDR3: CASSTQGSDEQFF. The CDR3 DNA follows: TGTGCCAGTAGCACCCAGGGGTCAGATGAGCAGTTCTTC. V and J are TRBV19 and TRBJ2-1, with D maybe TRBD1 (6 bases). V lost 6 bases, J lost 8 bases, and 14 bases lay in between. This CDR3 has 13 residues. CDR1 is LNHDA, CDR2 SQIVND, per germline (reference sequence).

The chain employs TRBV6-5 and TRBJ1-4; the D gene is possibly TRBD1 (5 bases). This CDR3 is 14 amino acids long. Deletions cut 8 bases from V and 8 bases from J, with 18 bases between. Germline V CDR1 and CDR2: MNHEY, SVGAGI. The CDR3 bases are TGTGCCAGCCAAAAAAACCCGGAGGGGGAAAAACTGTTTTTT. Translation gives CASQKNPEGEKLFF.

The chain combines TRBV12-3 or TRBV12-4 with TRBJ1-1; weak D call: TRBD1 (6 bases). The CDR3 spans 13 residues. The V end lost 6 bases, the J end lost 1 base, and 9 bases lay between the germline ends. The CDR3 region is CASRTDRNTEAFF. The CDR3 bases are TGTGCCAGCAGGACGGACAGGAACACTGAAGCTTTCTTT.

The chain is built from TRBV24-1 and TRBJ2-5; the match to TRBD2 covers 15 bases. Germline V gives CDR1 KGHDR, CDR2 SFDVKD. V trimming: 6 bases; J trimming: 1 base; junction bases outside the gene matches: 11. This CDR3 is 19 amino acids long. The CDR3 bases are TGTGCCACCAGTCAAACTCCCGGACTAGCGGGGGGGGGCCAAGAGACCCAGTACTTC. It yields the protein CATSQTPGLAGGGQETQYF.